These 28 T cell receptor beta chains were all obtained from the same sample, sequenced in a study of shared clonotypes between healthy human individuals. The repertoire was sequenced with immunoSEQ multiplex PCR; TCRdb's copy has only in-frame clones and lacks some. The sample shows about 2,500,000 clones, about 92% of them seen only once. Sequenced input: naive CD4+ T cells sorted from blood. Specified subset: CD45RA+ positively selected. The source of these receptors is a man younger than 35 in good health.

In DNA, the CDR3 is TGTGCCAGCTCACCCCTCCAGGCGACAGGGGAACGTGGTGGCTACACCTTC. This gives the protein CASSPLQATGERGGYTF. This rearrangement joins TRBV18 to TRBJ1-2; 8 nucleotides align to TRBD1. The CDR3 is 17 residues long. Germline values: CDR1 KGHSH, CDR2 LQKENI. J gave up 7 bases and V 3 bases, and 16 bases lay outside the gene matches.

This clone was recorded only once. Here the CDR3 reads CASKNTGELFF. The CDR3 region has the DNA TGTGCCAGCAAAAACACCGGGGAGCTGTTTTTT. The rearrangement joins TRBV6-5 to TRBJ2-2, with D uncertain. The CDR3 covers 11 residues. In germline, CDR1 is MNHEY, CDR2 SVGAGI. Trimming removed 7 bases at V and 2 bases at J, with 2 bases between.

This CDR3 is CASSFERGSSYEQYF. The CDR3 bases are TGTGCCAGCAGCTTCGAACGGGGATCCTCCTACGAGCAGTACTTC. This chain joins TRBV7-2 and TRBJ2-7, with a tentative D call TRBD2 (5 bases). V lost 3 bases, J lost 0 bases, and 12 bases lay in between. The CDR3 is 15 amino acids. The germline gives CDR1 SGHTA, CDR2 FQGNSA.

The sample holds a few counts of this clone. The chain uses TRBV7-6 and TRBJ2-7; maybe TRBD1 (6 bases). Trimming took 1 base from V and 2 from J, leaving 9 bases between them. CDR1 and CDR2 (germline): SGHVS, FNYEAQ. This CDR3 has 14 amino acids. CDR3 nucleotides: TGTGCCAGCAGCTTAGGCAGGGGAACCTACGAGCAGTACTTC. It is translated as CASSLGRGTYEQYF.

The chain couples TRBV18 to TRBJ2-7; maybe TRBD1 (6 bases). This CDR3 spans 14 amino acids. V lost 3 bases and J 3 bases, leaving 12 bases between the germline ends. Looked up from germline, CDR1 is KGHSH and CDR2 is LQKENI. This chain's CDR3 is CASSPNRDNYEQYF. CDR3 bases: TGTGCCAGCTCACCCAACAGGGACAACTACGAGCAGTACTTC.

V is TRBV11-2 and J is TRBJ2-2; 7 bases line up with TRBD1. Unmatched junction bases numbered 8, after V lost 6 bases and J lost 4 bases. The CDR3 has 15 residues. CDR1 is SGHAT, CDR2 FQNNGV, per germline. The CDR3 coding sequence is TGTGCCAGCAGTCGCCGACAGGGCCCCACCGGGGAGCTGTTTTTT. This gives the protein CASSRRQGPTGELFF.

The CDR3 coding sequence is TGTGCCAGCAGCCCCGGGTGGGGGCACAGTCCAGATACGCAGTATTTT. As protein: CASSPGWGHSPDTQYF. This chain links TRBV9 with TRBJ2-3; tentatively, D is TRBD1 (6 bases). V shed 4 bases and J shed 4 bases, with 19 bases lying between them. Germline loops: CDR1 SGDLS, CDR2 YYNGEE. This CDR3 is 16 amino acids long.

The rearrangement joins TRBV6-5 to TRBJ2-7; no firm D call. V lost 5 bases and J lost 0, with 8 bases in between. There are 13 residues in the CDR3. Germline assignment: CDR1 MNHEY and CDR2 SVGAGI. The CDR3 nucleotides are TGTGCCAGCAGTCCCCGAATCTCCTACGAGCAGTACTTC. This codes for CASSPRISYEQYF.

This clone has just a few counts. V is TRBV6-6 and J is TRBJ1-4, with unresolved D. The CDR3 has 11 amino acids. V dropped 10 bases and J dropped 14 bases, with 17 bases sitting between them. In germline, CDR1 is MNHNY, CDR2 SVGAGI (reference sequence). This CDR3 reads CATNERERLFF. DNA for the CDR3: TGTGCCACTAATGAGAGGGAACGGCTGTTTTTT.

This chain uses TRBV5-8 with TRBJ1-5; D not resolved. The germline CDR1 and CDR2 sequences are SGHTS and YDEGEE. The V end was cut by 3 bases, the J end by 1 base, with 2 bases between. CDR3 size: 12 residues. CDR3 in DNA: TGTGCCAGCAGCTGGAGCAATCAGCCCCAGCATTTT. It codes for CASSWSNQPQHF.

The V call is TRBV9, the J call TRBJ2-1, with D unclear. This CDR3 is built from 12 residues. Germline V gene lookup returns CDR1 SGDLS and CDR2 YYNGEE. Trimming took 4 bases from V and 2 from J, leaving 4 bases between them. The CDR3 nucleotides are TGTGCCAGCAGCTCCACCTACAATGAGCAGTTCTTC. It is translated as CASSSTYNEQFF.

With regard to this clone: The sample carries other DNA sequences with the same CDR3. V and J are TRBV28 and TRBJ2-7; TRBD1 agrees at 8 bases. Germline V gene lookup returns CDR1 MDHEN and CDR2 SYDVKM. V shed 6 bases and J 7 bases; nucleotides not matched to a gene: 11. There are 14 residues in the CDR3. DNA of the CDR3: TGTGCCAGCAGCTTCGACAGGGGCTTGGGGGAGCAGTACTTC. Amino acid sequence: CASSFDRGLGEQYF.

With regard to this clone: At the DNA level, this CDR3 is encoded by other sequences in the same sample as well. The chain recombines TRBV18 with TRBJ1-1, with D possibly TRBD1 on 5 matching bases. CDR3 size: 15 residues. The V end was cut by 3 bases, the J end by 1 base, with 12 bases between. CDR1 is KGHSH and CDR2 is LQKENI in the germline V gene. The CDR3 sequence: CASSPPGQANTEAFF. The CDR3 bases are TGTGCCAGCTCACCCCCGGGGCAGGCGAACACTGAAGCTTTCTTT.

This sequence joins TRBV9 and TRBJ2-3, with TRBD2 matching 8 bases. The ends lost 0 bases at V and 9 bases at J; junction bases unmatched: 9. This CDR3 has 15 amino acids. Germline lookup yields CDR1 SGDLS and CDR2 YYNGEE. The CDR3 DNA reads TGTGCCAGCAGCGTAGGGGGTTTAGCGGGAATGACGCAGTATTTT. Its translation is CASSVGGLAGMTQYF.

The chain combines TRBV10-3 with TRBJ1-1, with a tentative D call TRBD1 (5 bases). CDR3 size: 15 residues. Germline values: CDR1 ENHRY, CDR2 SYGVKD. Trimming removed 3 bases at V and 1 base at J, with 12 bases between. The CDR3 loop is CAISDLSGRNTEAFF. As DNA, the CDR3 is TGTGCCATCAGTGACCTTTCAGGGCGGAACACTGAAGCTTTCTTT.

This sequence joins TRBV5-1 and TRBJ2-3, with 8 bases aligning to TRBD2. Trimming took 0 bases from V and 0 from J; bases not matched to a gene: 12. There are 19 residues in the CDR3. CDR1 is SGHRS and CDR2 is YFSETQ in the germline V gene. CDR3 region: CASSLGLARQAISTDTQYF. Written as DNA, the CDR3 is TGCGCCAGCAGCTTGGGACTAGCGCGTCAGGCTATAAGCACAGATACGCAGTATTTT.

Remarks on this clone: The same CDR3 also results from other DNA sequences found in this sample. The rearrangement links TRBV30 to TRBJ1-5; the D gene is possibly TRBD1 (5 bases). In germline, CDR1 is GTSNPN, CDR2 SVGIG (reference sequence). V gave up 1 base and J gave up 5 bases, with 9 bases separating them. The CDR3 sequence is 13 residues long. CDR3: CAWSAGRDQPQHF. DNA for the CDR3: TGTGCCTGGAGTGCGGGACGAGATCAGCCCCAGCATTTT.

The CDR3 is CAWSGRALIISGNTIYF. The DNA for the CDR3 is TGTGCCTGGAGTGGCAGGGCATTGATTATTTCTGGAAACACCATATATTTT. V is TRBV30 and J is TRBJ1-3; TRBD1 might be the D (5 bases). Trimming shortened V by 1 base and J by 1 base, and 17 bases separated the two germline ends. The CDR3 consists of 17 residues. Germline-derived CDR1 and CDR2 are GTSNPN and SVGIG (reference sequence).

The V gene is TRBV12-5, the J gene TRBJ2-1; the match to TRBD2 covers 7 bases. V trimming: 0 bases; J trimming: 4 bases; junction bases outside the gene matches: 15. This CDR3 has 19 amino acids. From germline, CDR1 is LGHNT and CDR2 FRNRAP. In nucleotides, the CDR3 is TGTGCTAGTGGTTTGGTCCGTCTGGAGGGGAGGGGAGGTTACAATGAGCAGTTCTTC. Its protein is CASGLVRLEGRGGYNEQFF.

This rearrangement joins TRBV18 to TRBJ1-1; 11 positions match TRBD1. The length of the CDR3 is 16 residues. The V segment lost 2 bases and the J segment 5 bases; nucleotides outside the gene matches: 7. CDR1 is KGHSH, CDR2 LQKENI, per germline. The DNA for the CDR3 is TGTGCCAGCTCACCAAGAGGGACAGGGGGAATTACTGAAGCTTTCTTT. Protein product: CASSPRGTGGITEAFF.

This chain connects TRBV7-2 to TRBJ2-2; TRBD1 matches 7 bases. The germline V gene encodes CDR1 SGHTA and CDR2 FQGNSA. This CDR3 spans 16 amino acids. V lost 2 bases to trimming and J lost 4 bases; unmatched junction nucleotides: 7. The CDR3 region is CASSLRQGLSTGELFF. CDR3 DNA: TGTGCCAGCAGCTTACGACAGGGCCTTTCCACCGGGGAGCTGTTTTTT. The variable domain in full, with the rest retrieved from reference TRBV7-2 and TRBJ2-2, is GAGVSQSPSNKVTEKGKDVELRCDPISGHTALYWYRQSLGQGLEFLIYFQGNSAPDKSGLPSDRFSAERTGGSVSTLTIQRTQQEDSAVYLCASSLRQGLSTGELFFGEGSRLTVL.

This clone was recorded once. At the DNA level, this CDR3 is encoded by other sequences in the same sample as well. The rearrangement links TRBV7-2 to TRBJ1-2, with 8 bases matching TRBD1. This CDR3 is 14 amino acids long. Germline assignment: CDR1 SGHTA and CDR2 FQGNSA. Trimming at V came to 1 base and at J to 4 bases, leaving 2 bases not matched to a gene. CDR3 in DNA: TGTGCCAGCAGCTTAGGTCAGGGGGCCTATGGCTACACCTTC. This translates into CASSLGQGAYGYTF. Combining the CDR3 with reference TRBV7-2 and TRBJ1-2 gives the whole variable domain GAGVSQSPSNKVTEKGKDVELRCDPISGHTALYWYRQSLGQGLEFLIYFQGNSAPDKSGLPSDRFSAERTGGSVSTLTIQRTQQEDSAVYLCASSLGQGAYGYTFGSGTRLTVV.

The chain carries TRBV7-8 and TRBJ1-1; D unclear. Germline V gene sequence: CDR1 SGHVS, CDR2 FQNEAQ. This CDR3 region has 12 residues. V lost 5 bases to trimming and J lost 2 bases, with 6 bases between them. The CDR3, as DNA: TGTGCCAGCAGCCCCTCAAACACTGAAGCTTTCTTT. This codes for CASSPSNTEAFF.

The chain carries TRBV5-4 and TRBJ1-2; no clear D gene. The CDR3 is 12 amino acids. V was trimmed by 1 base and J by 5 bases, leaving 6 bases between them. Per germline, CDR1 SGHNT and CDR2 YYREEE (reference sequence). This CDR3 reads CASSLTGYGYTF. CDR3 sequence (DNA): TGTGCCAGCAGCTTGACGGGATATGGCTACACCTTC.

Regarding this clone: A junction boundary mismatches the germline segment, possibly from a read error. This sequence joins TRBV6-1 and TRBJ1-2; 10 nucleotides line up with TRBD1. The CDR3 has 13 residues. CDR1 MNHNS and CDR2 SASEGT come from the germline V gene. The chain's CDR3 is CASSGTDRGRYTF. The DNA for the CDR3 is TGTGCCAGTAGTGGGACAGACAGGGGGCGCTACACCTTC.

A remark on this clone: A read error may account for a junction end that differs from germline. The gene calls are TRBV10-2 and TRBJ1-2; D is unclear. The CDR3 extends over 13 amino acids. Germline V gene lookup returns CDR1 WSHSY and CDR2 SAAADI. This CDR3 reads CASGETTGYGYTF. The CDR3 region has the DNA TGCGCCAGCGGTGAGACCACCGGCTATGGCTACACCTTC.

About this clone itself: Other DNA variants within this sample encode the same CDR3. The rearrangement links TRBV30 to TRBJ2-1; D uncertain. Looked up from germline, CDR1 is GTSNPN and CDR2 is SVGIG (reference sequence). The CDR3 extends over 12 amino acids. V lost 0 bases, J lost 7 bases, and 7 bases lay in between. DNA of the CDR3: TGTGCCTGGAGTGTACTGGGGAATGAGCAGTTCTTC. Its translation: CAWSVLGNEQFF.

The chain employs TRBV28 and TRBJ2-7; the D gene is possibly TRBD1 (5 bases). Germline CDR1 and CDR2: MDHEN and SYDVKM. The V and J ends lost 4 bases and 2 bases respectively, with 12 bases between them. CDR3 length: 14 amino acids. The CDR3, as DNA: TGTGCCAGCAGTTCAGGGTTCGGAACCTACGAGCAGTACTTC. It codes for CASSSGFGTYEQYF.